The clone carrying this TCR beta chain was seen at least ten times. Its antigen is still unknown. Whole-study results and caveats: The larger cohort examined one V-J beta rearrangement, not whole repertoires. Tumor Treg TCRs overlapped most with tumor naive CD4+ cells. In terms of TCR gene usage, tumor memory CD4+ T cells clustered together with blood and lymph node memory CD4+ cells, as well as with lymph node naive CD4+ cells.

Full-length variable regions came from constant-region reverse primers plus semi-nested Nested Universal Primer A PCR. In TCRdb, the 5' RACE reads were re-called with MiXCR into one record per CDR3 protein. The sample shows just under 65,000 distinct CDR3 sequences, about 20% of them seen only once. This CDR3 contains 15 residues. Germline V gene data show CDR1 as SEHNR and CDR2 as FQNEAQ (reference sequence). With V trimmed by 5 bases and J by 5 bases, 11 bases remained unmatched. The sequencing input was memory CD4+ T cells sorted from a lymph node. Subset defined: memory CD4+ T cells, CD4+CD45RO+CD25-. This TCR was recovered from a female donor with breast cancer. The chain is built from TRBV7-9 and TRBJ2-5, with 7 bases that match TRBD1. The CDR3 loop is CASSPPSQGRETQYF. DNA of the CDR3: TGTGCCAGCAGCCCTCCCTCACAGGGGCGGGAGACCCAGTACTTC.